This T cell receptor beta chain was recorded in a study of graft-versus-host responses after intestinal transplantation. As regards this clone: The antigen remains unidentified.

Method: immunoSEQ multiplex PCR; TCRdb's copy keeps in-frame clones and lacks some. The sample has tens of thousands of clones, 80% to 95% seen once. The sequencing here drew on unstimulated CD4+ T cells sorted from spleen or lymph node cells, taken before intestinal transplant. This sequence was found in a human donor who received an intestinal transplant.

For the CDR3, the DNA is TGTGCCAGCAGTCCCCGTTGGGGGAACACCGGGGAGCTGTTTTTT. Its translation: CASSPRWGNTGELFF. The rearrangement uses TRBV27 and TRBJ2-2; no firm D call. V was pared by 5 bases and J by 1 base, with 11 bases between. Looked up from germline, CDR1 is MNHEY and CDR2 is SMNVEV (reference sequence). This CDR3 comprises 15 residues.